This T cell receptor beta chain stems from a study of graft-versus-host responses after intestinal transplantation. Trimming shortened V by 8 bases and J by 5 bases, and 15 bases separated the two germline ends. The CDR3 totals 13 residues. Germline V CDR1 and CDR2: MDHEN, SYDVKM. This clone was seen once. Some clones are missing from TCRdb's copy, which holds only in-frame ones; the method was immunoSEQ multiplex PCR. Here the sample spans some 46,000 clones, around 93% being singletons. The sample here was PBMCs, taken about 800 days after a first intestinal transplant, on the day of a second. The chain combines TRBV28 with TRBJ2-5, with D possibly being TRBD1 (6 bases). The receptor was isolated from a human patient who received an intestinal transplant, so some T cells may come from the graft donor. The CDR3 protein is CASGEGVGETQYF. The DNA for the CDR3 is TGTGCCAGCGGAGAGGGGGTTGGGGAGACCCAGTACTTC.